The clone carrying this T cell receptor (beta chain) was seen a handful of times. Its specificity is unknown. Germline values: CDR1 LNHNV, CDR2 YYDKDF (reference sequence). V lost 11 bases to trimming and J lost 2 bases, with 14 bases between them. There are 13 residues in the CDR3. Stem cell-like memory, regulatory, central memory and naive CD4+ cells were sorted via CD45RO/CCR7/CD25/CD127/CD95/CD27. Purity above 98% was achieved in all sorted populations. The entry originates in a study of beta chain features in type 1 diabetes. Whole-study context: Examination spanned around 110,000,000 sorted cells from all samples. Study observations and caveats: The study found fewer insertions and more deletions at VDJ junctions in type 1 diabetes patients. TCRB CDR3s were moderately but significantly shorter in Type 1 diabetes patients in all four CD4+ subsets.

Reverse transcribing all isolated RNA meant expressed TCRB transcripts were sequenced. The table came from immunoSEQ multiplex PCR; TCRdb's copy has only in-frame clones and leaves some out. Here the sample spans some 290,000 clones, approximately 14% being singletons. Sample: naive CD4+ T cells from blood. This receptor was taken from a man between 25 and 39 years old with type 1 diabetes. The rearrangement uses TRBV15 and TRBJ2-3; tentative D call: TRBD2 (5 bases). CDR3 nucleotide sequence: TGTGCCTCCTCACCGGGGTACACAGATACGCAGTATTTT. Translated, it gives CASSPGYTDTQYF.